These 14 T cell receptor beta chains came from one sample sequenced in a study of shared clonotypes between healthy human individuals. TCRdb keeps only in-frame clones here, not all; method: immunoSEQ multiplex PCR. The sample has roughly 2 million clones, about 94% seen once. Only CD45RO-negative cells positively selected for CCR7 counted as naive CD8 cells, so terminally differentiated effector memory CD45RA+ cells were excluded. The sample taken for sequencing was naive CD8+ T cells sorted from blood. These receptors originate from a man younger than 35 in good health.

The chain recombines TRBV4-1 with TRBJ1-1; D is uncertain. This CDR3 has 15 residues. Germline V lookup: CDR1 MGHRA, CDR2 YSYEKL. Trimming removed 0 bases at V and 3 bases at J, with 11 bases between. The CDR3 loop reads CASSQDPGVDTEAFF. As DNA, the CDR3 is TGCGCCAGCAGCCAAGATCCGGGCGTGGACACTGAAGCTTTCTTT.

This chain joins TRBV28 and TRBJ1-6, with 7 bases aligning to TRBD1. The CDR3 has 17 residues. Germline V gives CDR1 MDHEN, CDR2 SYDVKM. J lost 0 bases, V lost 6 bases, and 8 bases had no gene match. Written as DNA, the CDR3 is TGTGCCAGCAGCCCCAGAACAGGGGTCTCCTATAATTCACCCCTCCACTTT. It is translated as CASSPRTGVSYNSPLHF.

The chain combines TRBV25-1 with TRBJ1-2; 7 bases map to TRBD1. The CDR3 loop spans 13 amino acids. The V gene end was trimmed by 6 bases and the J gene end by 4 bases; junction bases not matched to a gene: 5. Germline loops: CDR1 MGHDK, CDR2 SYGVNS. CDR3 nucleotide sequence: TGTGCCAGCAGCCCACAGGGGACCTATGGCTACACCTTC. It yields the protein CASSPQGTYGYTF.

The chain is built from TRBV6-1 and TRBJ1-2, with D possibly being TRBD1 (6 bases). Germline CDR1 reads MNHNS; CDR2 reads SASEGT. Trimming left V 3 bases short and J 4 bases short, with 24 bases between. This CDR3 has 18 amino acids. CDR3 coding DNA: TGTGCCAGCAGTGAGATCCCCTCTCCAGGGGACGGATCCTATGGCTACACCTTC. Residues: CASSEIPSPGDGSYGYTF.

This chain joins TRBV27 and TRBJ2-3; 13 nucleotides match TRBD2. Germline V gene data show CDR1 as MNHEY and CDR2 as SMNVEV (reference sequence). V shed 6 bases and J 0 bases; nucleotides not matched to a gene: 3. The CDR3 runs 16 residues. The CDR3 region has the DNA TGTGCCAGCAGAAGGACTAGCGGGGGAAGCACAGATACGCAGTATTTT. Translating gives CASRRTSGGSTDTQYF.

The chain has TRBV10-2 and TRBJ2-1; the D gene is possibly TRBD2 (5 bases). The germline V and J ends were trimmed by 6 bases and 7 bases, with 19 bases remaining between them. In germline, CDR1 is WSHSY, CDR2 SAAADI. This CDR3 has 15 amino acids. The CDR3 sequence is CASRPDYFPGNEQFF. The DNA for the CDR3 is TGCGCCAGCAGGCCAGACTACTTCCCCGGGAATGAGCAGTTCTTC.

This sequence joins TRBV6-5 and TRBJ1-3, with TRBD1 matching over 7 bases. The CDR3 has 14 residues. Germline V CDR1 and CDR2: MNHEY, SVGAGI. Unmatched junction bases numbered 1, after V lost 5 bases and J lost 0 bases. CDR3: CASSRTGSGNTIYF. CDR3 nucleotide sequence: TGTGCCAGCAGTCGGACAGGCTCTGGAAACACCATATATTTT.

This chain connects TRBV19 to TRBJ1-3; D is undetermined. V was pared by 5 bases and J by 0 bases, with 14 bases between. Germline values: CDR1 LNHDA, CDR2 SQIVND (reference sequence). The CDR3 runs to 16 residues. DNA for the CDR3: TGTGCCAGTAGTCCGGCGACGGAGGGCTCTGGAAACACCATATATTTT. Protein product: CASSPATEGSGNTIYF.

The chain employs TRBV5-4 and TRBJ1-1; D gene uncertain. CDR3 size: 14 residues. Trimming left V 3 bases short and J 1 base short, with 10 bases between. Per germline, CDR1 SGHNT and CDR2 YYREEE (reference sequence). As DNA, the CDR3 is TGTGCCAGCAGCTCCCAATGGGGGAACACTGAAGCTTTCTTT. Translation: CASSSQWGNTEAFF.

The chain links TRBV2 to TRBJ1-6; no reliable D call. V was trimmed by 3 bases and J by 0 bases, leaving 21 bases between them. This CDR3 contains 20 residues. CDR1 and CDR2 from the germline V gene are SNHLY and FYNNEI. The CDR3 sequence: CASSDVDGETFSSYNSPLHF. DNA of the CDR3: TGTGCCAGCAGTGACGTTGACGGGGAGACCTTCAGCTCCTATAATTCACCCCTCCACTTT.

The CDR3 sequence is CASSYNGQGIYEQYF. The CDR3 nucleotides are TGTGCCAGCAGTTACAACGGTCAGGGAATCTACGAGCAGTACTTC. The J gene is TRBJ2-7, the V gene TRBV6-5; possible D gene TRBD1, 5 bases. This CDR3 spans 15 amino acids. V was cut by 2 bases and J by 3 bases, with 14 bases left in between. Looked up from germline, CDR1 is MNHEY and CDR2 is SVGAGI.

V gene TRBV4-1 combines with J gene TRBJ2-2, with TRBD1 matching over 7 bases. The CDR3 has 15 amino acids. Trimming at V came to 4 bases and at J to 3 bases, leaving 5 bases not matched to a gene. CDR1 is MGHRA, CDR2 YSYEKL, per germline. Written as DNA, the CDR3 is TGCGCCAGCAGCCGGACAGGACAGTACACCGGGGAGCTGTTTTTT. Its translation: CASSRTGQYTGELFF.

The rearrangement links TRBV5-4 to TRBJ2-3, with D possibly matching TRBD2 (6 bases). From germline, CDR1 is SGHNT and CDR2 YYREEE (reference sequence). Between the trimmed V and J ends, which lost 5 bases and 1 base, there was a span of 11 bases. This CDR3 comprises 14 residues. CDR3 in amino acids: CASRWGVGTDTQYF. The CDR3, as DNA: TGTGCCAGCAGATGGGGGGTAGGCACAGATACGCAGTATTTT.

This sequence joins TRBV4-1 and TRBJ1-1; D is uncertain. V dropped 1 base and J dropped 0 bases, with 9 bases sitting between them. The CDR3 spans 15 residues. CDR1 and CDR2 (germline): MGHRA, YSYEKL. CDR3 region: CASSQVHGMNTEAFF. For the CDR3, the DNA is TGCGCCAGCAGCCAAGTCCACGGGATGAACACTGAAGCTTTCTTT.